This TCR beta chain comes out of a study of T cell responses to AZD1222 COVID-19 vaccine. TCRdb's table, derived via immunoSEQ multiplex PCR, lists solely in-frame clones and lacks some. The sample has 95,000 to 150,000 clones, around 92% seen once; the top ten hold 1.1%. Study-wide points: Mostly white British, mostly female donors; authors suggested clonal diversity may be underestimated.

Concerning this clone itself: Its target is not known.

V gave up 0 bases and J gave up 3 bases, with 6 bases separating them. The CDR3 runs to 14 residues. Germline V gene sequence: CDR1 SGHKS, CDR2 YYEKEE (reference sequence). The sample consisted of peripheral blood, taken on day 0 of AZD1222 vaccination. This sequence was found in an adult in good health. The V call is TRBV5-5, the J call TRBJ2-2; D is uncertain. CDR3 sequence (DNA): TGTGCCAGCAGCTTGGAGCTGTACACCGGGGAGCTGTTTTTT. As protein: CASSLELYTGELFF.